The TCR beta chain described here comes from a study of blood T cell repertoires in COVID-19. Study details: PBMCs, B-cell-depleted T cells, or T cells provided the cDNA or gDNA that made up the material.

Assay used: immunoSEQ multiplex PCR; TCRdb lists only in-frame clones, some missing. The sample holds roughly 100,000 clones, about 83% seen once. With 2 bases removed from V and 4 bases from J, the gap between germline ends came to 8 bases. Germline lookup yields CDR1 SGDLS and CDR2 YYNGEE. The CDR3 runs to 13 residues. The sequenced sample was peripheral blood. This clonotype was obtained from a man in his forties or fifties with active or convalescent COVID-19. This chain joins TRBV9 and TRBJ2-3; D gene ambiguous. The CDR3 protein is CASSVNSADTQYF. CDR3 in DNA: TGTGCCAGCAGCGTCAACTCCGCAGATACGCAGTATTTT.